This TCR beta chain was recovered during a study of T cells in Graves' hyperthyroidism and ophthalmopathy. There were TCR beta CDR3 regions amplified from RNA transcripts. The HTBI primer set drove a first-round RT-PCR of the TCR CDR3. Via MiXCR, TCRdb re-called the multiplex PCR reads, giving one row per CDR3 protein. The sample has almost 500,000 distinct CDR3 sequences, 20% to 25% seen once. Note on this clonotype: What it binds is unknown.

V gave up 1 base and J gave up 4 bases, with 7 bases separating them. There are 12 residues in the CDR3. CDR1 and CDR2 (germline): DFQATT, SNEGSKA (reference sequence). Ophthalmopathy patients showed a Clinical Activity Score of at least 3, NOSPECS grade of at least 4 and duration under 3 months. Study-wide findings and caveats: Most clonotypes expanded in thyroid above 0.001 were likewise present in blood.

V and J are TRBV20-1 and TRBJ1-2, with D unresolved. The sequenced sample consisted of blood. The TCR was taken from a woman aged 70-85 years with Graves' ophthalmopathy. Here the CDR3 DNA reads TGCAGTGCTAGAGTCGCCAGCTATGGCTACACCTTC. It yields the protein CSARVASYGYTF.